This T cell receptor beta chain stems from a study of control samples from healthy donors and cancer patients. Sequenced by immunoSEQ multiplex PCR; TCRdb stores in-frame clones only, minus some. This sample has roughly 80,000 clones, with about 88% found just once. The CDR3 is made up of 14 amino acids. The V end lost 0 bases, the J end lost 8 bases, and 13 bases lay between the germline ends. The germline V gene encodes CDR1 LGHDT and CDR2 YNNKEL (reference sequence). The sequenced material came from blood. This sequence was found in a woman between 45 and 60 years old in good health. This sequence joins TRBV3-1 (or the pseudogene TRBV3-2) and TRBJ1-2, with D possibly being TRBD1 (5 bases). The CDR3 region has the DNA TGTGCCAGCAGCCAAGATCACGGGGGAAGGGGCTACACCTTC. Protein sequence: CASSQDHGGRGYTF.